Listed below are T cell receptor beta chains from one sample, sequenced in a study of T cell repertoires in cytomegalovirus infection. TCRdb re-called the reads through MiXCR, storing one row per CDR3 protein. Here the sample spans about 530,000 distinct CDR3 sequences, 26% being singletons. Material: PBMCs. These receptors all stem from a human donor in good health (CMV status not recorded). Some clones in this sample may be carry-over from other donors' samples. CDR3s include the opening cysteine and the closing phenylalanine or tryptophan. D genes are given only for firm matches. Clone size appears in some rows only: once, few, many, or a class for an expanded clone.

v_gene	len	abundance	d_gene	j_gene	CDR3nt	CDR3aa
TRBV27	16	few	TRBD1	TRBJ2-2	TGTGCCAGCAGTTTACCCGACAGGGGGCGAATCGGGGAGCTGTTTTTT	CASSLPDRGRIGELFF
TRBV11-3	15	few	-	TRBJ2-3	TGTGCCAGCAGCTTCCGGGACACTTTCACAGATACGCAGTATTTT	CASSFRDTFTDTQYF
TRBV19	15	few	-	TRBJ2-1	TGTGCCAGTAGTATAGTAGTACTCGGGGCCAATGAGCAGTTCTTC	CASSIVVLGANEQFF
TRBV7-8	14	-	-	TRBJ2-1	TGTGCCAGCAGCTTACCGGGACTCTACAATGAGCAGTTCTTC	CASSLPGLYNEQFF
TRBV10-3	14	-	TRBD2	TRBJ2-5	TGTGCCACACGACTAGCGGGAGGGGAGGAGACCCAGTACTTC	CATRLAGGEETQYF
TRBV10-3	12	-	-	TRBJ2-1	TGTGCCACCCGACAGGGAGGGAATGAGCAGTTCTTC	CATRQGGNEQFF
TRBV7-8	16	few	-	TRBJ1-3	TGTGCCAGCAGCGGTGACAGGATCGTCTCTGGAAACACCATATATTTT	CASSGDRIVSGNTIYF
TRBV28	12	few	-	TRBJ2-5	TGTGCCAGCAGGGTAGGGTTCGAGACCCAGTACTTC	CASRVGFETQYF
TRBV2	14	few	-	TRBJ1-1	TGTGCCAGCAGTGCCGAGGGATATGGCACTGAAGCTTTCTTT	CASSAEGYGTEAFF
TRBV19	18	few	TRBD2	TRBJ2-1	TGTGCCAGTAGCCGAGAGACAACAGCGGGAGGGCCAAGGAATGAGCAGTTCTTC	CASSRETTAGGPRNEQFF
TRBV20-1	14	once	-	TRBJ2-5	TGCAGTGCTAGAGTCGTGAGTGTGAGGGAGACCCAGTACTTC	CSARVVSVRETQYF
TRBV27	17	few	-	TRBJ2-6	TGTGCCAGCAGTTTACTCGGCGCGGGGTCCGGGGCCAACGTCCTGACTTTC	CASSLLGAGSGANVLTF
TRBV5-6	17	-	-	TRBJ1-5	TGTGCCAGCAGCTTAAGGGCGGGACCGATAAATAATCAGCCCCAGCATTTT	CASSLRAGPINNQPQHF
TRBV7-9	18	many	TRBD2	TRBJ2-3	TGTGCCAGCAGCTTAGCGACTAGCGGAGACCCTAGCACAGATACGCAGTATTTT	CASSLATSGDPSTDTQYF
TRBV5-1	16	-	-	TRBJ2-1	TGCGCCAGCAGCTTGGAGTGGACGAACTCCTACAATGAGCAGTTCTTC	CASSLEWTNSYNEQFF
TRBV7-6	13	many	-	TRBJ1-2	TGTGCCAGCAGCTTAGGTAATAGAGATGGCTACACCTTC	CASSLGNRDGYTF
TRBV6-5	14	many	TRBD1	TRBJ2-5	TGTGCCAGCAGTTACTCCGCAGGGGGAGAGACCCAGTACTTC	CASSYSAGGETQYF
TRBV7-2	12	many	-	TRBJ2-3	TGTGCCAGCAGCGAAACAACAGATACGCAGTATTTT	CASSETTDTQYF
TRBV19	15	-	-	TRBJ2-5	TGTGCCAGTAGTGCCCAAACCCTAGACCAAGAGACCCAGTACTTC	CASSAQTLDQETQYF
TRBV5-1	17	few	TRBD2	TRBJ2-5	TGCGCCAGCAGCGCTGGACTAGCGGGAGGTCGGGAAGAGACCCAGTACTTC	CASSAGLAGGREETQYF
TRBV5-4	16	few	TRBD2	TRBJ2-3	TGTGCCAGCAGCCTCGAAATAGCGGGAGTGGCAGATACGCAGTATTTT	CASSLEIAGVADTQYF
TRBV30	14	-	-	TRBJ1-2	TGTGCCTGGAGTGTCTCGCAGGGGATGAGTGGCTACACCTTC	CAWSVSQGMSGYTF
TRBV6-6	16	-	-	TRBJ1-2	TGTGCCAGCAGCAGACAAGACCGGACACAAGGCTATGGCTACACCTTC	CASSRQDRTQGYGYTF
TRBV7-2	12	many	-	TRBJ2-3	TGTGCCAGCAGCCTCTGGGGACGGGCGCAGTATTTT	CASSLWGRAQYF
TRBV19	13	-	TRBD2	TRBJ2-1	TGTGCCAGTAAAGCTAGCGGGAGGTATGAGCAGTTCTTC	CASKASGRYEQFF
TRBV7-2	19	few	TRBD2	TRBJ2-1	TGTGCCAGCAGCCAAGGGAGCGGGAGGGCCCCCAGGGCCTACAATGAGCAGTTCTTC	CASSQGSGRAPRAYNEQFF
TRBV2	13	-	-	TRBJ1-1	TGTGCCAGCAGAGGAATGATTAGCACTGAAGCTTTCTTT	CASRGMISTEAFF
TRBV7-9	16	-	-	TRBJ1-3	TGTGCCAGCAGCTTAGCCCGGGACATCTCTGGAAACACCATATATTTT	CASSLARDISGNTIYF
TRBV19	17	-	-	TRBJ1-1	TGTGCCAGTAGTATAATCGATCGGGGACCTATGAACACTGAAGCTTTCTTT	CASSIIDRGPMNTEAFF
TRBV29-1	13	-	-	TRBJ2-2	TGCAGCGTTGGGACCGCTGGAGGCGGGGAGCTGTTTTTT	CSVGTAGGGELFF
TRBV7-2	15	many	-	TRBJ2-7	TGTGCCAGCAGCCCTGGGGGGGCTAGCTCCTACGAGCAGTACTTC	CASSPGGASSYEQYF
TRBV7-2	14	many	-	TRBJ1-2	TGTGCCAGCAGCTTACGCCGCAGGGAAGATGGCTACACCTTC	CASSLRRREDGYTF
TRBV5-1	15	-	-	TRBJ1-5	TGCGCCAGCAGCTTGGGTGGTTCTAGCAATCAGCCCCAGCATTTT	CASSLGGSSNQPQHF
TRBV28	15	-	-	TRBJ2-5	TGTGCCAGCAGTTTTGGGGTTTCGCGTAAAGAGACCCAGTACTTC	CASSFGVSRKETQYF
TRBV6-2/TRBV6-3	20	-	-	TRBJ2-6	TGTGCCAGCAGTTACCCGCCGAGACAGGACCTATCCTCTGGGGCCAACGTCCTGACTTTC	CASSYPPRQDLSSGANVLTF
TRBV4-1	15	-	-	TRBJ1-6	TGCGCCAGCAGCCCGGGACGCCTGGAGAATTCACCCCTCCACTTT	CASSPGRLENSPLHF
TRBV7-2	16	many	-	TRBJ1-4	TGTGCCAGCAGCTTAGGGCTGTTCTCAACTAATGAAAAACTGTTTTTT	CASSLGLFSTNEKLFF
TRBV5-6	15	-	TRBD2	TRBJ2-1	TGTGCCAGCGAAAAACTAGCGGGAGGGTCGGATGAGCAGTTCTTC	CASEKLAGGSDEQFF
TRBV19	14	few	-	TRBJ2-7	TGTGCCAGTGGAGACCCTCGGGCTTCCTACGAGCAGTACTTC	CASGDPRASYEQYF
TRBV2	18	many	TRBD2	TRBJ2-1	TGTGCCAGCAGTGACTATTACTCCGGGACTAGCGTTTACAATGAGCAGTTCTTC	CASSDYYSGTSVYNEQFF
TRBV7-2	15	many	TRBD1	TRBJ1-5	TGTGCCAGCAGCCAAGGACAGGGAAGCAATCAGCCCCAGCATTTT	CASSQGQGSNQPQHF
TRBV11-1	13	few	TRBD2	TRBJ2-7	TGTGCCAGCAGCCCGACTAGCAACCACGAGCAGTACTTC	CASSPTSNHEQYF
TRBV6-6	17	-	-	TRBJ2-2	TGTGCCAGCAGTTACATAGTCGGTCAGCCGGTCACCGGGGAGCTGTTTTTT	CASSYIVGQPVTGELFF
TRBV12-3/TRBV12-4	17	-	-	TRBJ2-5	TGTGCCAGCAGTCCAGGGGTAGGCTTAGGAACCCAAGAGACCCAGTACTTC	CASSPGVGLGTQETQYF
TRBV11-3	16	few	TRBD1	TRBJ2-2	TGTGCCAGCAGCTTAGTCTGGACAGGGGTCACCGGGGAGCTGTTTTTT	CASSLVWTGVTGELFF
TRBV5-4	14	few	-	TRBJ2-7	TGTGCCAGCAGCGGAGGACAGTTTCGGGGCGAGCAGTACTTC	CASSGGQFRGEQYF
TRBV7-3	15	many	TRBD2	TRBJ2-3	TGTGCCAGCAGCTTAGGGACTAGCTCTTTGGATACGCAGTATTTT	CASSLGTSSLDTQYF